This record concerns one T cell receptor (beta chain) sequence. These data originate in a study of blood T cell repertoires in COVID-19. Background on the study: Material from acute and convalescent COVID-19 was sourced from the United States, Italy and Spain. T cells, B-cell-depleted T cells, or PBMCs supplied cDNA or gDNA.

How the authors handled the data: It was from reference gene primer amplification that nucleated cell counts were estimated. Here immunoSEQ multiplex PCR was the method, and the copy in TCRdb shows in-frame clones only, minus some. For V, J and clone size, that table is used; D and trimming come from the DNA. The top ten hold roughly 0.25% of the sample, which has approximately 670,000 clones, 70% to 90% seen once. CDR1 is MGHDK, CDR2 SYGVNS, per germline. CDR3 length equals 16 residues. The V segment lost 2 bases and the J segment 3 bases; nucleotides outside the gene matches: 5. V is TRBV25-1 and J is TRBJ2-2, with 8 bases lining up with TRBD1. The TCR was taken from a woman between 18 and 30 years old with acute or convalescent COVID-19. The sequenced material came from peripheral blood. CDR3 in amino acids: CASSEARTGYTGELFF. CDR3 coding DNA: TGTGCCAGCAGTGAAGCACGGACAGGGTACACCGGGGAGCTGTTTTTT.